A selection of T cell receptor beta chains follows, all from one sample in a study. One entry per CDR3 protein results from TCRdb running MiXCR on the 5' RACE reads. The table records roughly 50,000 distinct CDR3 sequences, 15% to 20% of them present only once. Material: naive CD4+ T cells sorted from blood. The receptor source for this set is a female donor with breast cancer. The conserved cysteine and the conserved F or W are not part of the CDR3 here. Fields, in order: J gene, clone size, V gene, CDR3 protein. Rows may omit the clone size; those that give it use once, few, many or a size class.

j_call: TRBJ2-5; clone_size: many; v_call: TRBV7-2; cdr3_aa: ASSLPRHETQY
j_call: TRBJ1-5; clone_size: few; v_call: TRBV10-3; cdr3_aa: AISELQGDNQPQH
j_call: TRBJ2-3; clone_size: many; v_call: TRBV5-1; cdr3_aa: ASSLRGTDTQY
j_call: TRBJ2-1; clone_size: NA; v_call: TRBV28; cdr3_aa: ASSSSRMNLNEQF
j_call: TRBJ2-3; clone_size: few; v_call: TRBV24-1; cdr3_aa: ATSGLPGRDRTSTDTQY
j_call: TRBJ1-1; clone_size: many; v_call: TRBV5-1; cdr3_aa: ASSYRDRTEAF
j_call: TRBJ2-7; clone_size: few; v_call: TRBV7-9; cdr3_aa: ASSPSGAQHEQY
j_call: TRBJ1-2; clone_size: few; v_call: TRBV7-9; cdr3_aa: ASSLVLANYGYT
j_call: TRBJ2-1; clone_size: few; v_call: TRBV11-2; cdr3_aa: ASSLDTANEQF
j_call: TRBJ2-1; clone_size: NA; v_call: TRBV5-1; cdr3_aa: ASSYPGQGFRDSAYNEQF
j_call: TRBJ2-1; clone_size: NA; v_call: TRBV20-1; cdr3_aa: SAKGGSSYNEQF
j_call: TRBJ1-4; clone_size: few; v_call: TRBV28; cdr3_aa: ASSLLGTSNEKLF
j_call: TRBJ1-1; clone_size: many; v_call: TRBV6-2/TRBV6-3; cdr3_aa: ASRGGGNLMNTEAF
j_call: TRBJ2-1; clone_size: NA; v_call: TRBV20-1; cdr3_aa: RAAFGTGKSGF
j_call: TRBJ2-3; clone_size: few; v_call: TRBV24-1; cdr3_aa: ATSNTGTGISGTQY
j_call: TRBJ2-2; clone_size: few; v_call: TRBV5-1; cdr3_aa: ASSFDANTGELF
j_call: TRBJ1-4; clone_size: NA; v_call: TRBV7-8; cdr3_aa: ASSTGPNDPHEKLF
j_call: TRBJ2-7; clone_size: NA; v_call: TRBV6-2/TRBV6-3; cdr3_aa: ASSYVGYEQY
j_call: TRBJ2-3; clone_size: few; v_call: TRBV7-2; cdr3_aa: ASSLRREGDTQY
j_call: TRBJ2-5; clone_size: few; v_call: TRBV5-5; cdr3_aa: ASSLDFRGHRGSETQY
j_call: TRBJ2-7; clone_size: NA; v_call: TRBV7-2; cdr3_aa: ASSLVAGGSSYEQY
j_call: TRBJ2-3; clone_size: many; v_call: TRBV5-1; cdr3_aa: ASSSLAGGGSDTQY
j_call: TRBJ2-5; clone_size: many; v_call: TRBV7-7; cdr3_aa: ASSLGDVETQY
j_call: TRBJ1-2; clone_size: NA; v_call: TRBV5-5; cdr3_aa: ASSLAADLQGGYT
j_call: TRBJ1-5; clone_size: NA; v_call: TRBV7-9; cdr3_aa: ASSPRDPNQPQH
j_call: TRBJ1-1; clone_size: NA; v_call: TRBV5-1; cdr3_aa: ASSLTDAFRGTEAF
j_call: TRBJ2-2; clone_size: NA; v_call: TRBV5-1; cdr3_aa: ACRGPADTGELF
j_call: TRBJ2-7; clone_size: NA; v_call: TRBV29-1; cdr3_aa: SVERSQYEQY
j_call: TRBJ2-3; clone_size: few; v_call: TRBV9; cdr3_aa: ASSVGVWSTDTQY
j_call: TRBJ2-6; clone_size: NA; v_call: TRBV4-2; cdr3_aa: ASSQDRLAVFSGANVLT
j_call: TRBJ2-2; clone_size: many; v_call: TRBV5-1; cdr3_aa: ASRFDTGELF
j_call: TRBJ2-5; clone_size: NA; v_call: TRBV2; cdr3_aa: ASSEAWPAGEETQY
j_call: TRBJ2-3; clone_size: NA; v_call: TRBV29-1; cdr3_aa: SVRLAGGSSGTDTQY
j_call: TRBJ1-1; clone_size: NA; v_call: TRBV5-6; cdr3_aa: ASSGAGHPNTEAF
j_call: TRBJ1-1; clone_size: many; v_call: TRBV7-7; cdr3_aa: ASSLNRNTEAF
j_call: TRBJ1-4; clone_size: NA; v_call: TRBV6-2/TRBV6-3; cdr3_aa: ASSYWRASEKLF
j_call: TRBJ2-7; clone_size: few; v_call: TRBV20-1; cdr3_aa: SATFIGTSGNEQY
j_call: TRBJ1-1; clone_size: NA; v_call: TRBV6-1; cdr3_aa: ASSEYEVGGAF
j_call: TRBJ1-1; clone_size: NA; v_call: TRBV12-3/TRBV12-4; cdr3_aa: ASSWGTAIRGTEAF
j_call: TRBJ2-3; clone_size: few; v_call: TRBV6-1; cdr3_aa: ASSDPSSDTQY
j_call: TRBJ1-4; clone_size: few; v_call: TRBV20-1; cdr3_aa: SAPGQSNEKLF
j_call: TRBJ2-7; clone_size: NA; v_call: TRBV5-1; cdr3_aa: ASSSGQGGSYEQY